This entry features one T cell receptor beta chain sequence. Its antigen is unknown. This specimen belongs to a study of OX40 agonist ivuxolimab in advanced cancers. Findings and caveats of the study: Part of the nonresponder group also had normalized T-cell clonal expansion that was low. CD4+ and CD8+ T cells in blood underwent clonal expansion by week 6 at 0.1 to 3.0 mg/kg.

Per the germline V gene, CDR1 is SGHRS and CDR2 is YFSETQ. V shed 1 base, J shed 8 bases, and the junction held 13 bases outside the gene matches. The CDR3 covers 16 residues. Data came from immunoSEQ multiplex PCR; TCRdb stores just in-frame clones and leaves some out. The sample lists 10,000 to 13,000 clones; 78% were seen once. Sequenced here: CD4+ or CD8+ T cells sorted from blood, sampled in a trial of the OX40 agonist ivuxolimab. The TCR was taken from an adult with an advanced solid tumor such as melanoma, head and neck, liver or kidney cancer. The genes are TRBV5-1 and TRBJ1-1, with 8 bases fitting TRBD1. CDR3 residues: CASSLNDRGRPLEAFF. In nucleotides, the CDR3 is TGCGCCAGCAGCTTGAACGACAGGGGCCGACCGCTGGAAGCTTTCTTT.